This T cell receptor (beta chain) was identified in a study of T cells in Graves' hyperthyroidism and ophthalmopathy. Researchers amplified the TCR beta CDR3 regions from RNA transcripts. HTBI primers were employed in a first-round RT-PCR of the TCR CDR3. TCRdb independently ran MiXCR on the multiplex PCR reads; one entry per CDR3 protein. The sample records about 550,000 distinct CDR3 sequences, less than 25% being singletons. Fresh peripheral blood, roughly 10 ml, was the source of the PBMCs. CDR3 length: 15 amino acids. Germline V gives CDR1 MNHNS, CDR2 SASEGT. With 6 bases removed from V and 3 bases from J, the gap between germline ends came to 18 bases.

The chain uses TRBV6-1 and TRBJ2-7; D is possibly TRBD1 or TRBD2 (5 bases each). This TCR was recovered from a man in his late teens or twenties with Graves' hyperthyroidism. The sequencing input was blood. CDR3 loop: CASRRGDAGFYEQYF. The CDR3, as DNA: TGTGCCAGCAGGCGAGGGGACGCTGGATTCTACGAGCAGTACTTC.